The count of the clone carrying this TCR beta chain is one. The sample comes from a study of blood T cell repertoires in COVID-19. Study as a whole: Donors in the United States, Italy and Spain gave samples during acute or convalescent COVID-19. The cDNA or gDNA used as material had been derived from T cells, B-cell-depleted T cells, or PBMCs.

Original methodology: Reference gene primer amplification gave estimated nucleated cell counts. Produced via immunoSEQ multiplex PCR; TCRdb's table is partial and in-frame only. V, J and clone size are taken as reported in that table, and D and trimming were inferred from the DNA itself. This sample has 55,000 to 75,000 clones, with approximately 90% found just once. Germline CDR1 reads SNHLY; CDR2 reads FYNNEI. The V gene lost 10 bases and the J gene lost 5 bases, with 18 bases spanning the gap. The CDR3 covers 13 residues. The sequencing sample was made of peripheral blood. This clonotype originated in a human donor in a cohort sampled during active COVID-19. The V call is TRBV2, the J call TRBJ2-7; D is perhaps TRBD2 (5 bases). CDR3 loop: CANAGYGEDEQYF. For the CDR3, the DNA is TGTGCCAATGCGGGCTACGGTGAGGACGAGCAGTACTTC. The entire variable domain, with the rest obtained from reference TRBV2 and TRBJ2-7, is as follows: EPEVTQTPSHQVTQMGQEVILRCVPISNHLYFYWYRQILGQKVEFLVSFYNNEISEKSEIFDDQFSVERPDGSNFTLKIRSTKLEDSAMYFCANAGYGEDEQYFGPGTRLTVT.